The 9 T cell receptor beta chains reported below all come from one sample, sequenced in a study of blood T cell repertoires in COVID-19. Assay used: immunoSEQ multiplex PCR; TCRdb lists only in-frame clones, some missing. In the table there are 55,000 to 70,000 clones, roughly 82% of which are singletons. The sample consisted of peripheral blood. These receptors came from a woman aged 55-70 years with acute or convalescent COVID-19.

This sequence joins TRBV7-9 and TRBJ1-2, with a weak D call TRBD1 (5 bases). Germline assignment: CDR1 SEHNR and CDR2 FQNEAQ (reference sequence). This CDR3 region has 16 residues. Trimming removed 2 bases from V and 6 bases from J, with 19 bases in between. The CDR3 DNA reads as TGTGCCAGCAGCTTACGGGCCCTGGTAGGGGTTGATGGCTACACCTTC. Its translation is CASSLRALVGVDGYTF.

The chain is built from TRBV5-1 and TRBJ2-1, with 8 bases fitting TRBD2. This CDR3 spans 14 amino acids. Germline-derived CDR1 and CDR2 are SGHRS and YFSETQ. V shed 7 bases and J 4 bases; nucleotides not matched to a gene: 7. As DNA, the CDR3 is TGCGCCAGCCGCACGGGGGGGTCTTACAATGAGCAGTTCTTC. Residues: CASRTGGSYNEQFF.

This clone was counted between two and nine times. The rearrangement uses TRBV6-5 and TRBJ1-4; no clear D. The CDR3 consists of 13 residues. V lost 10 bases, J lost 7 bases, and 16 bases lay in between. Germline assignment: CDR1 MNHEY and CDR2 SVGAGI. This chain's CDR3 is CATGQREGEKLFF. In DNA, the CDR3 is TGTGCCACCGGGCAGCGGGAGGGTGAAAAACTGTTTTTT.

V usage is TRBV2 and J usage is TRBJ2-1; D might be TRBD1 (6 bases). V was trimmed by 2 bases and J by 11 bases, leaving 22 bases between them. The V gene's germline CDR1 is SNHLY and CDR2 FYNNEI. This CDR3 has 16 amino acids. CDR3 DNA sequence: TGTGCCAGCAGTGAATTAGGGGACAATAGGGTTAGCCAGCAGTTCTTC. Translation gives CASSELGDNRVSQQFF.

This chain uses TRBV29-1 with TRBJ2-7, with 8 bases lining up with TRBD2. Germline CDR1 and CDR2: SQVTM and ANQGSEA. Trimming removed 2 bases from V and 5 bases from J; junction bases left unmatched: 5. The CDR3 is made up of 13 amino acids. CDR3 sequence: CSVESGGGHEQYF. In DNA form, the CDR3 reads TGCAGCGTTGAATCCGGGGGGGGCCACGAGCAGTACTTC.

The chain is built from TRBV5-4 and TRBJ1-1; 7 bases are a match to TRBD1. CDR3 size: 12 residues. In germline, CDR1 is SGHNT, CDR2 YYREEE (reference sequence). After removal of 2 bases from V and 6 bases from J, the junction contained 1 base not matched to a gene. In DNA form, the CDR3 reads TGTGCCAGCAGCTTTACAGGGGCTGAAGCTTTCTTT. Translating gives CASSFTGAEAFF.

The chain has TRBV6-2 or TRBV6-3 and TRBJ1-1; 8 bases match TRBD1. The CDR3 extends over 13 amino acids. V lost 0 bases, J lost 7 bases, and 1 base stayed unmatched. Germline V gene data show CDR1 as MNHEY and CDR2 as SVGEGT. The CDR3 sequence is CASSYSGTGEAFF. In nucleotides, the CDR3 is TGTGCCAGCAGTTACTCAGGGACAGGTGAAGCTTTCTTT.

This clone was counted only a few times. The V gene is TRBV15, the J gene TRBJ1-2, with a weak D call TRBD1 (5 bases). The CDR3 contains 14 residues. Between the trimmed V and J ends, which lost 1 base and 1 base, there was a span of 7 bases. Looked up from germline, CDR1 is LNHNV and CDR2 is YYDKDF (reference sequence). For the CDR3, the DNA is TGTGCCACCAGCAGAGGAGACAGTAACTATGGCTACACCTTC. Residues: CATSRGDSNYGYTF.

The genes are TRBV7-3 and TRBJ2-1, with 7 nucleotides matching TRBD1. The CDR3 loop spans 16 amino acids. Germline-derived CDR1 and CDR2 are SGHTA and FQGTGA. V lost 5 bases to trimming and J lost 1 base; unmatched junction nucleotides: 8. This CDR3 is CASSPRQGGSYNEQFF. The CDR3 DNA reads as TGTGCCAGCAGCCCGAGACAGGGCGGTTCCTACAATGAGCAGTTCTTC.